These 6 T cell receptor beta chains share one sample of origin, sequenced in a study of regulatory T cells in long-lasting Graves disease. The time point denotes: newly diagnosed GD, antithyroid drugs for less than 3 months. RNA extracted from PBMCs served as the sequencing template. Building of the TCR beta libraries involved iRepertoire HTBI primers and Arm-PCR of CDR3 regions. TCRdb re-analysed the multiplex PCR reads in MiXCR, keeping a single row per CDR3 protein. The sample lists some 490,000 distinct CDR3 sequences; around 13% were seen once. These data were also filed under a second study, of T cells in Graves' hyperthyroidism and ophthalmopathy.

This specimen was peripheral blood mononuclear cells (PBMCs), taken at new diagnosis, from a patient treated with antithyroid drugs. These receptors came from a young woman with Graves disease.

At least ten counts were recorded for this clonotype. The rearrangement links TRBV28 to TRBJ1-1; D is possibly TRBD1 (5 bases). Trimming removed 7 bases at V and 5 bases at J, with 17 bases between. Germline values: CDR1 MDHEN, CDR2 SYDVKM. CDR3 length: 14 residues. The CDR3 loop is CASITGGVGTEAFF. CDR3 nucleotide sequence: TGTGCCAGCATTACGGGGGGGGTCGGTACTGAAGCTTTCTTT.

There are many counts of this clonotype. This chain uses TRBV11-2 with TRBJ2-4; D perhaps matches TRBD2 (5 bases). Germline CDR1 is SGHAT and CDR2 is FQNNGV. The CDR3 is made up of 14 amino acids. V lost 5 bases and J lost 0, with 8 bases in between. The CDR3 coding sequence is TGTGCCAGCAGCCTAGCCCTAGCCAAAAACATTCAGTACTTC. Translated, it gives CASSLALAKNIQYF.

This clonotype occurred many times. The chain carries TRBV9 and TRBJ1-1; D gene uncertain. Trimming left V 3 bases short and J 0 bases short, with 9 bases between. The length of the CDR3 is 14 residues. Germline values: CDR1 SGDLS, CDR2 YYNGEE. CDR3 sequence (DNA): TGTGCCAGCAGCGATCCCCTTATGAACACTGAAGCTTTCTTT. Protein sequence: CASSDPLMNTEAFF.

This clonotype has a count of ten or more. The chain employs TRBV27 and TRBJ2-7; 8 nucleotides align to TRBD1. The germline V gene has CDR1 MNHEY and CDR2 SMNVEV (reference sequence). The CDR3 runs to 15 residues. Germline trimming cut 6 bases from V and 6 bases from J; bases unmatched to any gene: 13. CDR3 in DNA: TGTGCCAGCAGAAGCAGGGGGCGCAGCCTGGGCGAGCAGTACTTC. Residues: CASRSRGRSLGEQYF.

This clonotype occurred many times. The genes are TRBV28 and TRBJ2-6, with TRBD1 identical over 12 bases. V was pared by 6 bases and J by 3 bases, with 9 bases of the junction left unmatched. The germline gives CDR1 MDHEN, CDR2 SYDVKM. The CDR3 length is 18 residues. CDR3 nucleotides: TGTGCCAGCAGCAGCCCGGGACAGGGGGCAGGTGGGGCCAACGTCCTGACTTTC. Translating gives CASSSPGQGAGGANVLTF.

This clonotype was found many times. The genes are TRBV12-3 or TRBV12-4 and TRBJ1-4; TRBD1 matches 7 bases. The trim removed 8 bases at V and 7 bases at J, leaving 13 bases unmatched. The CDR3 covers 15 residues. For the CDR3, the DNA is TGTGCCAGCCGATCTTCGGACAGGCCTGGTGAAAAACTGTTTTTT. It codes for CASRSSDRPGEKLFF.